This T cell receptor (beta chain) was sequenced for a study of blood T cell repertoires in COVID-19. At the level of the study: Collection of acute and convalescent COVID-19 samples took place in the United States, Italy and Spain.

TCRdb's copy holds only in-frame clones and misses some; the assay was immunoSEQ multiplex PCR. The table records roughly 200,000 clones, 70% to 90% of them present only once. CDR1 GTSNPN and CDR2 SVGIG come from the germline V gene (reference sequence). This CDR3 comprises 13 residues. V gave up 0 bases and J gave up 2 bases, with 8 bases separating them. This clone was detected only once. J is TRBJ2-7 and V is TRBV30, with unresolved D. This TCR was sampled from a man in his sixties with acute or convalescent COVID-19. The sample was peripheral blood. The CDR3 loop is CAWSVTHTYEQYF. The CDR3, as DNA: TGTGCCTGGAGTGTAACACACACCTACGAGCAGTACTTC.